A selection of T cell receptor beta chains follows, all from one sample in a study of T cell repertoires in cytomegalovirus infection. No antigens are known for them. TCRdb independently ran MiXCR on the reads; one entry per CDR3 protein. The table has approximately 300,000 distinct CDR3 sequences, 25% seen once. Sequencing used cultured PBMCs, obtained from culture after CMV antigen stimulation. The receptors here all came from a human donor in good health (CMV status not recorded). Some clones in this sample may be carry-over from other donors' samples. CDR3s include the opening cysteine and the closing phenylalanine or tryptophan. Each record gives: clone size, V gene, D gene, J gene, CDR3 protein, CDR3 DNA. The D gene is left open where the match is weak. Size values are once, few and many counts, or a class for expanded clones, and some rows have none.

size: few
V: TRBV2
D: TRBD1
J: TRBJ2-3
CDR3: CARDPGTGGRDTQYF
DNA: TGTGCCAGAGATCCCGGGACAGGGGGCAGGGATACGCAGTATTTT

size: -
V: TRBV6-2/TRBV6-3
D: -
J: TRBJ1-1
CDR3: CASSYPHREAFF
DNA: TGTGCCAGCAGTTACCCTCACCGCGAAGCTTTCTTT

size: many
V: TRBV7-2
D: TRBD2
J: TRBJ2-5
CDR3: CASSPGLAGEETQYF
DNA: TGTGCCAGCAGCCCAGGACTAGCGGGAGAGGAGACCCAGTACTTC

size: -
V: TRBV15
D: -
J: TRBJ2-3
CDR3: CATSRGLGADTQYF
DNA: TGTGCCACCAGCAGAGGACTAGGGGCAGATACGCAGTATTTT

size: few
V: TRBV7-2
D: TRBD1
J: TRBJ2-1
CDR3: CASSLVRQGTRDEQFF
DNA: TGTGCCAGCAGCTTAGTAAGACAGGGAACAAGAGATGAGCAGTTCTTC

size: -
V: TRBV12-3/TRBV12-4
D: -
J: TRBJ1-1
CDR3: CASSAGQIENTEAFF
DNA: TGTGCCAGCAGTGCCGGACAGATAGAAAACACTGAAGCTTTCTTT

size: -
V: TRBV12-5
D: -
J: TRBJ1-1
CDR3: CASGLRGNTEAFF
DNA: TGTGCTAGTGGTTTAAGAGGGAACACTGAAGCTTTCTTT

size: many
V: TRBV12-3/TRBV12-4
D: -
J: TRBJ2-4
CDR3: CASSFGLAKNIQYF
DNA: TGTGCCAGCAGTTTCGGTTTAGCCAAAAACATTCAGTACTTC

size: -
V: TRBV5-1
D: TRBD1
J: TRBJ2-5
CDR3: CASSFPGGQETQYF
DNA: TGCGCCAGCAGCTTCCCAGGGGGCCAAGAGACCCAGTACTTC

size: -
V: TRBV11-1
D: -
J: TRBJ2-1
CDR3: CASTPGPYEYNEQFF
DNA: TGTGCCAGCACCCCAGGCCCTTATGAATACAATGAGCAGTTCTTC

size: -
V: TRBV18
D: TRBD1
J: TRBJ1-2
CDR3: CASSPDRQGSGYTF
DNA: TGTGCCAGCTCCCCTGACCGACAGGGGTCTGGCTACACCTTC

size: -
V: TRBV6-1
D: -
J: TRBJ2-5
CDR3: CASRGPEETQYF
DNA: TGTGCCAGCAGAGGCCCAGAGGAGACCCAGTACTTC

size: few
V: TRBV24-1
D: TRBD1
J: TRBJ1-2
CDR3: CATSERTGGGYTF
DNA: TGTGCCACCAGCGAAAGGACAGGAGGAGGCTACACCTTC

size: -
V: TRBV6-5
D: TRBD2
J: TRBJ2-3
CDR3: CASSPGLAMIGDSSTDTQYF
DNA: TGTGCCAGCAGCCCGGGACTAGCAATGATAGGCGACTCTAGCACAGATACGCAGTATTTT

size: -
V: TRBV11-2
D: TRBD2
J: TRBJ2-1
CDR3: CASSPIAGSINEQFF
DNA: TGTGCCAGCAGCCCCATAGCGGGGTCCATTAATGAGCAGTTCTTC

size: -
V: TRBV7-3
D: TRBD1
J: TRBJ2-2
CDR3: CASSLGQGTTGELFF
DNA: TGTGCCAGCAGCTTGGGACAGGGTACCACCGGGGAGCTGTTTTTT

size: -
V: TRBV15
D: -
J: TRBJ1-1
CDR3: CATSSREGRDEAFF
DNA: TGTGCCACCAGCTCAAGGGAGGGACGAGATGAAGCTTTCTTT

size: -
V: TRBV18
D: TRBD2
J: TRBJ2-3
CDR3: CASSPSGTGGNTQYF
DNA: TGTGCCAGCTCCCCTTCCGGGACGGGAGGAAATACGCAGTATTTT

size: once
V: TRBV10-3
D: TRBD1
J: TRBJ1-1
CDR3: CAISPTGGKTEAFF
DNA: TGTGCCATCAGTCCGACAGGGGGTAAGACTGAAGCTTTCTTT

size: few
V: TRBV24-1
D: TRBD1
J: TRBJ2-6
CDR3: CATSDSTGAGANVLTF
DNA: TGTGCCACCAGTGATTCAACAGGGGCTGGGGCCAACGTCCTGACTTTC

size: few
V: TRBV7-2
D: -
J: TRBJ2-2
CDR3: CASSHRQTGELFF
DNA: TGTGCCAGCAGCCACAGACAAACCGGGGAGCTGTTTTTT

size: few
V: TRBV15
D: -
J: TRBJ1-5
CDR3: CATSRARGEPQHF
DNA: TGTGCCACCAGCAGAGCCCGGGGGGAACCCCAGCATTTT

size: -
V: TRBV20-1
D: -
J: TRBJ2-1
CDR3: CSATSSVHRDEQFF
DNA: TGCAGTGCAACGTCTAGCGTCCATCGGGATGAGCAGTTCTTC

size: few
V: TRBV7-9
D: TRBD2
J: TRBJ2-7
CDR3: CASSQAGGLAGSRYEQYF
DNA: TGTGCCAGCAGCCAAGCTGGGGGACTAGCGGGAAGCCGCTACGAGCAGTACTTC

size: -
V: TRBV6-2/TRBV6-3
D: -
J: TRBJ1-2
CDR3: CASSFGREGYGYTF
DNA: TGTGCCAGCAGTTTTGGCAGGGAAGGCTATGGCTACACCTTC

size: few
V: TRBV11-3
D: -
J: TRBJ1-1
CDR3: CASSLVTTEAFF
DNA: TGTGCCAGCAGCTTAGTTACCACTGAAGCTTTCTTT

size: -
V: TRBV10-2
D: -
J: TRBJ1-1
CDR3: CASREYQGSLPTEAFF
DNA: TGCGCCAGCAGAGAATATCAGGGTTCGCTCCCGACTGAAGCTTTCTTT

size: many
V: TRBV19
D: TRBD1
J: TRBJ2-1
CDR3: CASSIMAGGNEQFF
DNA: TGTGCCAGTAGTATAATGGCAGGGGGCAATGAGCAGTTCTTC

size: few
V: TRBV28
D: TRBD1
J: TRBJ1-5
CDR3: CASRDPDRPYRPQHF
DNA: TGTGCCAGCAGAGACCCGGACAGGCCGTATAGGCCCCAGCATTTT

size: many
V: TRBV7-2
D: -
J: TRBJ1-2
CDR3: CASSPSGSGSYGYTF
DNA: TGTGCCAGCAGCCCAAGTGGGTCAGGGTCCTATGGCTACACCTTC

size: -
V: TRBV20-1
D: TRBD1
J: TRBJ1-2
CDR3: CSANPTGVNYGYTF
DNA: TGCAGTGCTAACCCGACAGGGGTTAACTATGGCTACACCTTC

size: few
V: TRBV19
D: -
J: TRBJ1-5
CDR3: CASSSHRGGDQPQHF
DNA: TGTGCCAGTAGTTCGCATAGGGGTGGGGATCAGCCCCAGCATTTT

size: -
V: TRBV20-1
D: TRBD2
J: TRBJ2-1
CDR3: CRAPRLAGHYNEQFF
DNA: TGCCGTGCTCCCCGACTAGCGGGACACTACAATGAGCAGTTCTTC

size: few
V: TRBV12-3/TRBV12-4
D: TRBD2
J: TRBJ2-1
CDR3: CASSIAGTSEWRGYNEQFF
DNA: TGTGCCAGCAGCATAGCCGGGACTAGCGAGTGGAGGGGGTACAATGAGCAGTTCTTC

size: many
V: TRBV19
D: TRBD2
J: TRBJ2-1
CDR3: CASSTTSGAYNEQFF
DNA: TGTGCCAGTAGCACTACTAGCGGGGCATACAATGAGCAGTTCTTC

size: few
V: TRBV5-1
D: -
J: TRBJ1-2
CDR3: CASSLVGQSNYGYTF
DNA: TGCGCCAGCAGCTTGGTCGGACAGAGCAACTATGGCTACACCTTC

size: -
V: TRBV20-1
D: -
J: TRBJ2-7
CDR3: CSARRVGGYEQYF
DNA: TGCAGTGCTAGAAGGGTCGGAGGCTACGAGCAGTACTTC

size: once
V: TRBV20-1
D: -
J: TRBJ1-6
CDR3: CSAAPLMGERSPLHF
DNA: TGCAGTGCTGCCCCTCTAATGGGGGAGCGTTCACCCCTCCACTTT

size: few
V: TRBV7-2
D: -
J: TRBJ2-7
CDR3: CASSLGGGTYEQYF
DNA: TGTGCCAGCAGCTTAGGCGGCGGGACCTACGAGCAGTACTTC

size: -
V: TRBV10-3
D: -
J: TRBJ1-1
CDR3: CAISDPQGGVAAFF
DNA: TGTGCCATCAGTGACCCGCAGGGAGGGGTTGCAGCTTTCTTT

size: -
V: TRBV27
D: -
J: TRBJ1-2
CDR3: CASSIGTTYGYTF
DNA: TGTGCCAGCAGTATAGGGACAACCTATGGCTACACCTTC

size: -
V: TRBV15
D: -
J: TRBJ2-4
CDR3: CATSRGTVQYF
DNA: TGTGCCACCAGCAGAGGGACAGTTCAGTACTTC